A single sample is the source of the 4 T cell receptor beta chains below, sequenced in a study of vaccination and CD4 T cells after COVID-19 (dated 2022 in TCRdb). The label giving this sample's treatment or condition can be read as: roughly 11-day PBMC culture with coronavirus spike peptide pools or control peptides (ViraFEST assay). Library generation was performed with PCR. Sequencing used an Illumina iSeq 100. TCR sequencing of DNA from cultured CD4+ T cells used the Oncomine TCR Beta short-read assay at the Johns Hopkins FTIC core. TCRdb passed the public sequencing reads through fastp at Q25 and MiXCR, retaining productive beta sequences. Here each entry gathers all rows of one CDR3 protein and keeps the most common genes and DNA. The sample table shows 13,000 or so distinct CDR3 sequences, and approximately 79% are seen once. Of the sample, roughly 31% is held by the ten largest clones. These receptors lack a known antigen.

The material sequenced was CD4+ T cells from blood, cultured in vitro. These receptors all stem from a human donor who had recovered from COVID-19.

V gene TRBV19 combines with J gene TRBJ1-5; the D is unclear. V dropped 3 bases and J dropped 2 bases, with 17 bases sitting between them. The CDR3 has 17 amino acids. In germline, CDR1 is LNHDA, CDR2 SQIVND (reference sequence). The CDR3 DNA reads TGTGCCAGTAGTATGGGTATTCGGAGGGCCGGCAATCAGCCCCAGCATTTT. Its protein product is CASSMGIRRAGNQPQHF.

The V call is TRBV18, the J call TRBJ1-1; 9 nucleotides agree with TRBD1. V dropped 2 bases and J dropped 8; count of bases not matched to a gene: 12. This CDR3 is built from 16 residues. Germline CDR1 reads KGHSH; CDR2 reads LQKENI. In DNA, the CDR3 is TGTGCCAGCTCACCAACAGGGGGCGGGGGAGGCCCAGAAGCTTTCTTT. It encodes CASSPTGGGGGPEAFF.

A few counts support this clonotype. V is TRBV6-2 or TRBV6-3 and J is TRBJ1-5; TRBD1 might be the D (5 bases). Germline V gives CDR1 MNHEY, CDR2 SVGEGT. V was trimmed by 1 base and J by 11 bases, leaving 15 bases between them. CDR3 size: 14 residues. CDR3 sequence reads: CASSYYSGETTQHF. The CDR3, as DNA: TGTGCCAGCAGTTACTACTCGGGGGAGACAACCCAGCATTTT.

There are a few counts of this clonotype. The V call is TRBV7-7, the J call TRBJ2-5; TRBD2 agrees at 9 bases. This CDR3 has 14 amino acids. Per germline, CDR1 SSHAT and CDR2 FNYEAQ (reference sequence). V lost 5 bases, J lost 6 bases, and 7 bases stayed unmatched. CDR3 coding DNA: TGTGCCAGCAGCCTGACTAGCGGAGGTCAGACCCAGTACTTC. This codes for CASSLTSGGQTQYF.